The present entry profiles one T cell receptor beta chain with its context. Antigen specificity is unknown. Original analysis: Filtering differed since immunoSEQ provided only junctions, with no quality scores. Assay used: immunoSEQ multiplex PCR; TCRdb lists only in-frame clones, some missing. The V and J calls and the clone size are those of that table, but D and trimming were determined from the DNA. Of under 850,000 clones in the sample, over 90% are singletons; the top ten hold approximately 25%. Naive CD8 isolation took CD45RO-negative cells positively selected for CCR7 and excluded terminally differentiated effector memory CD45RA+ cells. The data were obtained in a study of shared clonotypes between healthy human individuals. Broader study findings: Relative to clonotypes present in all four donors, those not shared had lower generation probabilities. Few donors limited the genetic and exposure-history diversity represented. Among the subsets, naive ones generally showed larger estimated richness than memory ones.

The receptor was derived from a man aged 30 to 45 in good health. Source material: naive CD8+ T cells sorted from blood.

CDR3 amino acids: CASSSRVSGNTIYF. The CDR3 bases are TGTGCCAGCAGCTCCAGGGTCTCTGGAAACACCATATATTTT. This rearrangement joins TRBV5-8 to TRBJ1-3; weak D call: TRBD1 (5 bases). V gave up 3 bases and J gave up 0 bases, with 7 bases separating them. Germline CDR1 is SGHTS and CDR2 is YDEGEE. The CDR3 has 14 amino acids.